These 29 T cell receptor beta chains were all obtained from the same sample, sequenced in a study of response to subunit inactivated influenza vaccine. TCRdb fed the RT-PCR reads into MiXCR, producing one record per CDR3 protein. The data show about 620,000 distinct CDR3 sequences, with around 11% seen just once and 11% held by the top ten. These same records also appear under a second study, on T cells expressing NK-cell markers. As reported in that work: cDNA encoding TCR beta was synthesized via 5'RACE template switching incorporating UMIs.

The material sequenced was PBMCs from blood, taken on the day of vaccination. The receptors here all came from a man aged 45-60 years who received an inactivated influenza vaccine.

The J gene is TRBJ2-4, the V gene TRBV4-3, with 9 bases aligning to TRBD1. The CDR3 extends over 16 amino acids. The junction had 8 bases not matched to a gene; V was cut back by 0 bases and J by 8 bases. Germline values: CDR1 LGHNA, CDR2 YSLEER. The CDR3 loop is CASSQEGGTGIDIQYF. As DNA, the CDR3 is TGCGCCAGCAGCCAAGAGGGAGGGACAGGGATAGACATTCAGTACTTC.

The rearrangement uses TRBV7-9 and TRBJ2-5; TRBD1 matches 8 bases. V lost 1 base to trimming and J lost 5 bases; unmatched junction nucleotides: 6. Per the germline V gene, CDR1 is SEHNR and CDR2 is FQNEAQ (reference sequence). The CDR3 sequence is 15 residues long. CDR3 residues: CASSLGAGGAETQYF. CDR3 coding DNA: TGTGCCAGCAGCTTAGGGGCAGGGGGCGCGGAGACCCAGTACTTC.

This rearrangement joins TRBV7-8 to TRBJ1-5; no clear D gene. The CDR3 sequence is 15 residues long. Germline CDR1 is SGHVS and CDR2 is FQNEAQ. Trimming pared 4 bases from V and 1 base from J, leaving 11 bases between. The CDR3 DNA sequence: TGTGCCAGCAGCTCCACACGGATCAGCAATCAGCCCCAGCATTTT. It is translated as CASSSTRISNQPQHF.

This clonotype was picked up a small number of times. This chain links TRBV4-2 with TRBJ2-3; TRBD2 agrees at 8 bases. From germline, CDR1 is LGHNA and CDR2 YNFKEQ. The CDR3 length is 17 residues. After removal of 4 bases from V and 1 base from J, the junction contained 10 bases not matched to a gene. CDR3: CASSLHSLRGGTDTQYF. CDR3 bases: TGTGCCAGCAGCCTACACTCCTTGCGGGGGGGCACAGATACGCAGTATTTT.

The rearrangement links TRBV2 to TRBJ1-5; 8 nucleotides match TRBD1. The CDR3 length is 16 residues. The V and J ends lost 6 bases and 0 bases, in that order; junction bases with no gene match: 7. The germline gives CDR1 SNHLY, CDR2 FYNNEI. CDR3 sequence (DNA): TGTGCCAGCAGAAGGACAGGGACTTATAGCAATCAGCCCCAGCATTTT. It codes for CASRRTGTYSNQPQHF.

In this sample, this clonotype turned up a few times. The V call is TRBV12-3 or TRBV12-4, the J call TRBJ2-7; D unclear. V lost 6 bases to trimming and J lost 6 bases, with 12 bases between them. The CDR3 is 12 amino acids. CDR3 DNA sequence: TGTGCCAGCAGCCCCGGTGTTCTCGAGCAGTACTTC. As protein: CASSPGVLEQYF.

This clonotype has more than one count but fewer than ten. The chain carries TRBV29-1 and TRBJ2-5, with TRBD2 matching over 12 bases. The trim removed 5 bases at V and 5 bases at J, leaving 0 bases unmatched. CDR1 and CDR2 from the germline V gene are SQVTM and ANQGSEA. This CDR3 region has 12 residues. The CDR3 loop reads CSVLAGGETQYF. The CDR3 coding sequence is TGCAGCGTTCTAGCGGGAGGGGAGACCCAGTACTTC.

To note about this clonotype: The CDR3 ends on some other residue instead of the conserved phenylalanine or tryptophan, so this is likely a read error. The chain uses TRBV12-3 or TRBV12-4 and TRBJ2-1, with 7 bases identical to TRBD1. V was clipped by 6 bases and J by 7 bases; unmatched bases: 3. The length of the CDR3 is 12 residues. Here the CDR3 reads CASSPDRNEQFS. CDR3 nucleotide sequence: TGTGCCAGCAGCCCGGACAGGAATGAGCAGTTCTCC.

This clonotype was seen more than once but under ten times. This sequence joins TRBV27 and TRBJ2-1; TRBD2 matches 7 bases. The CDR3 contains 15 residues. V was clipped by 0 bases and J by 7 bases; unmatched bases: 6. Germline V CDR1 and CDR2: MNHEY, SMNVEV (reference sequence). The CDR3 sequence is CASSLSAGAWNEQFF. For the CDR3, the DNA is TGTGCCAGCAGTTTATCGGCGGGAGCTTGGAATGAGCAGTTCTTC.

This clonotype was seen only a few times. The chain combines TRBV4-1 with TRBJ2-3; D is possibly TRBD1 or TRBD2 (5 bases each). Per germline, CDR1 MGHRA and CDR2 YSYEKL. This CDR3 region has 16 residues. Between the trimmed V and J ends, which lost 0 bases and 1 base, there was a span of 11 bases. CDR3 sequence reads: CASSQERDPRTDTQYF. The CDR3 coding sequence is TGCGCCAGCAGCCAAGAGAGGGACCCCCGCACAGATACGCAGTATTTT.

This clonotype was detected a few times. The V and J genes are TRBV20-1 and TRBJ2-1; 9 bases map to TRBD1. With 5 bases clipped from V and 3 bases from J, the junction kept 8 bases outside the gene matches. The CDR3 contains 15 residues. Per the germline V gene, CDR1 is DFQATT and CDR2 is SNEGSKA (reference sequence). The CDR3 DNA reads TGCAGTGCTCCCCGGACAGGGGACTTCTACAATGAGCAGTTCTTC. As protein: CSAPRTGDFYNEQFF.

The rearrangement joins TRBV4-1 to TRBJ2-7; D may be TRBD1 or TRBD2 (6 bases each). In germline, CDR1 is MGHRA, CDR2 YSYEKL. The V and J ends lost 1 base and 2 bases respectively, with 12 bases between them. The CDR3 spans 15 residues. The CDR3 protein is CASSQVTGAAYEQYF. Written as DNA, the CDR3 is TGCGCCAGCAGCCAAGTGACGGGGGCCGCCTACGAGCAGTACTTC.

CDR3 region: CASSQELRDRSSYEQYF. The CDR3 DNA reads TGTGCCAGCAGCCAAGAACTAAGGGACAGGAGCTCCTACGAGCAGTACTTC. The chain is built from TRBV4-2 and TRBJ2-7; 8 nucleotides agree with TRBD1. This CDR3 is built from 17 residues. The germline gives CDR1 LGHNA, CDR2 YNFKEQ. Trimming removed 0 bases from V and 0 bases from J; junction bases left unmatched: 7.

This clonotype was recorded many times. The CDR3 region is CSARVGQGRYNEQFF. The CDR3 DNA is TGCAGTGCTAGAGTTGGACAGGGGCGCTACAATGAGCAGTTCTTC. The chain employs TRBV20-1 and TRBJ2-1, with 9 bases matching TRBD1. CDR3 length: 15 residues. Trimming removed 1 base from V and 3 bases from J; junction bases left unmatched: 4. The germline V gene has CDR1 DFQATT and CDR2 SNEGSKA (reference sequence).

The rearrangement links TRBV20-1 to TRBJ1-4; TRBD1 matches 7 bases. With 2 bases clipped from V and 3 bases from J, the junction kept 3 bases outside the gene matches. Per the germline V gene, CDR1 is DFQATT and CDR2 is SNEGSKA (reference sequence). The CDR3 contains 14 residues. The CDR3: CSARPGGSNEKLFF. The CDR3 DNA follows: TGCAGTGCTAGACCAGGGGGTTCTAATGAAAAACTGTTTTTT.

The chain carries TRBV7-9 and TRBJ2-1, with 7 nucleotides matching TRBD2. The CDR3 loop spans 16 amino acids. Germline CDR1 and CDR2: SEHNR and FQNEAQ (reference sequence). After removal of 5 bases from V and 5 bases from J, the junction contained 12 bases not matched to a gene. The DNA of the CDR3 is TGTGCCAGCAGCACCGGACTAGTTCGCTTGGACAATGAGCAGTTCTTC. Encoded protein: CASSTGLVRLDNEQFF.

The table lists this clonotype with a few counts. The chain carries TRBV4-1 and TRBJ2-7, with TRBD1 as a possible D gene (5 bases). This CDR3 comprises 14 residues. The V gene lost 4 bases and the J gene lost 2 bases, with 12 bases spanning the gap. Germline V CDR1 and CDR2: MGHRA, YSYEKL. CDR3 in amino acids: CASSPITGAYEQYF. DNA for the CDR3: TGCGCCAGCAGCCCAATAACAGGTGCCTACGAGCAGTACTTC.

This clonotype has at least ten counts. CDR3: CASSLHRGFDTQYF. The DNA for the CDR3 is TGTGCCAGCAGCTTACATAGAGGGTTTGATACGCAGTATTTT. This chain uses TRBV11-3 with TRBJ2-3, with a possible D match to TRBD2 (5 bases). Trimming shortened V by 2 bases and J by 6 bases, and 12 bases separated the two germline ends. Germline assignment: CDR1 SGHNT and CDR2 YENEEA. The length of the CDR3 is 14 residues.

The rearrangement uses TRBV5-1 and TRBJ2-3; 9 bases line up with TRBD2. Germline V CDR1 and CDR2: SGHRS, YFSETQ. The CDR3 sequence is 15 residues long. The ends lost 2 bases at V and 5 bases at J; junction bases unmatched: 6. CDR3 nucleotides: TGCGCCAGCAGCTTTGGGCGGGAGGGGAGAGATACGCAGTATTTT. As protein: CASSFGREGRDTQYF.

The sample holds a few counts of this clonotype. The chain links TRBV6-2 or TRBV6-3 to TRBJ1-4; D is unclear. CDR1 and CDR2 from the germline V gene are MNHEY and SVGEGT. The V end lost 6 bases, the J end lost 6 bases, and 14 bases lay between the germline ends. The CDR3 totals 14 residues. The CDR3 sequence is CASRHYPLDEKLFF. The CDR3 bases are TGTGCCAGCAGACACTACCCTTTGGATGAAAAACTGTTTTTT.

Ten or more counts support this clonotype. The chain carries TRBV20-1 and TRBJ2-2; D remains unclear. The CDR3 covers 12 residues. Germline lookup yields CDR1 DFQATT and CDR2 SNEGSKA (reference sequence). V lost 4 bases and J lost 6, with 9 bases in between. The CDR3 reads CSANSPPGELFF. DNA of the CDR3: TGCAGTGCTAATTCACCACCCGGGGAGCTGTTTTTT.

This chain connects TRBV12-3 or TRBV12-4 to TRBJ1-6, with D uncertain. This CDR3 region has 14 residues. The V gene lost 9 bases and the J gene lost 1 base, with 10 bases spanning the gap. The CDR3 DNA is TGTGCCAGTTTAGACGGTTCCTATAATTCACCCCTCCACTTT. As protein: CASLDGSYNSPLHF.

V gene TRBV5-1 combines with J gene TRBJ1-1, with D perhaps matching TRBD1 (5 bases). Germline CDR1 SGHRS, CDR2 YFSETQ. V dropped 4 bases and J dropped 1 base, with 14 bases sitting between them. The CDR3 sequence is 15 residues long. This CDR3 is CASSPDGGRNTEAFF. CDR3 nucleotide sequence: TGCGCCAGCAGCCCGGATGGGGGGAGGAACACTGAAGCTTTCTTT.

In its sample, this clonotype was seen once. The chain is built from TRBV7-9 and TRBJ2-1; 8 bases agree with TRBD2. CDR1 is SEHNR and CDR2 is FQNEAQ in the germline V gene (reference sequence). The CDR3 has 17 amino acids. V gave up 0 bases and J gave up 2 bases; unmatched junction bases: 6. CDR3 nucleotides: TGTGCCAGCAGCTTAGCCGGGGGGGGAAAAACCTACAATGAGCAGTTCTTC. This gives the protein CASSLAGGGKTYNEQFF.

This clonotype was detected ten times or more. The chain joins TRBV4-2 to TRBJ2-1; TRBD2 is a possible D gene (6 bases). Germline-derived CDR1 and CDR2 are LGHNA and YNFKEQ. V lost 0 bases to trimming and J lost 9 bases, with 9 bases between them. The CDR3 extends over 13 amino acids. For the CDR3, the DNA is TGTGCCAGCAGCCAAGATAGGCGGGGTGAGCAGTTCTTC. It encodes CASSQDRRGEQFF.

V gene TRBV18 combines with J gene TRBJ2-7, with 13 bases fitting TRBD2. The CDR3 has 16 amino acids. With 4 bases clipped from V and 2 bases from J, the junction kept 5 bases outside the gene matches. Germline assignment: CDR1 KGHSH and CDR2 LQKENI. The CDR3 here is CASSLIGLAGAYEQYF. The CDR3 nucleotides read TGTGCCAGCTCACTCATTGGACTAGCGGGGGCCTACGAGCAGTACTTC.

The table lists this clonotype with a few counts. The chain couples TRBV7-2 to TRBJ2-5, with D perhaps TRBD1 or TRBD2 (6 bases each). CDR3 size: 14 residues. Trimming cost V 3 bases and J 4 bases, with 12 bases left between them. Looked up from germline, CDR1 is SGHTA and CDR2 is FQGNSA. The CDR3 DNA reads TGTGCCAGCAGCTTGGGGGGCCTAATAGAGACCCAGTACTTC. Amino acid sequence: CASSLGGLIETQYF.

The chain recombines TRBV13 with TRBJ2-7; no firm D call. The CDR3 is 13 residues long. CDR1 is PRHDT and CDR2 is FYEKMQ in the germline V gene (reference sequence). Trimming pared 10 bases from V and 5 bases from J, leaving 18 bases between. DNA for the CDR3: TGTGCCATCGGCCCCGGGCCCCAGAACGAGCAGTACTTC. This translates into CAIGPGPQNEQYF.

A few counts support this clonotype. V usage is TRBV20-1 and J usage is TRBJ2-6; possible D gene TRBD1, 6 bases. The CDR3 runs 15 residues. V was cut by 5 bases and J by 0 bases, with 11 bases left in between. Germline CDR1 reads DFQATT; CDR2 reads SNEGSKA (reference sequence). The CDR3 loop reads CSAARGSSGANVLTF. In DNA form, the CDR3 reads TGCAGTGCTGCCAGGGGATCCTCTGGGGCCAACGTCCTGACTTTC.